The source of this T cell receptor beta chain is a study of T-cell reconstitution after alpha-beta-depleted transplantation in children. Study-wide results and caveats: T-cell counts and diversity at one year post-transplant came mainly from newly produced T cells. Expanded graft clones numbering several hundred reportedly gave rise to alpha-beta T cells about two months after transplant.

Unique molecular identifiers were built into the TCRbeta library. TCRdb redid the calling of the PCR reads with MiXCR, one entry per CDR3 protein. The sample comprises about 200,000 distinct CDR3 sequences, roughly 18% of which are singletons, and roughly two fifths rests with the top ten. This clonotype has only a few counts. The antigen is undetermined. Germline-derived CDR1 and CDR2 are MNHEY and SVGEGT. Trimming shortened V by 6 bases and J by 1 base, and 15 bases separated the two germline ends. The CDR3 runs to 15 residues. This specimen was PBMCs, mostly from graft donor cells, taken 360 days after TCRalphabeta/CD19-depleted stem cell transplant. This receptor was taken from a male patient aged 2-9 years who had a stem cell transplant for acute lymphoblastic leukemia, so the T cells may come from the graft donor. This chain connects TRBV6-2 or TRBV6-3 to TRBJ1-1; maybe TRBD1 (5 bases). This CDR3 reads CASRWGTSANTEAFF. The CDR3, as DNA: TGTGCCAGCAGATGGGGGACGTCAGCGAACACTGAAGCTTTCTTT.